Here is one T cell receptor (beta chain) with its context. This entry is derived from a study of blood T cell repertoires in COVID-19. Study-level information: From the United States, Italy and Spain came samples of acute and convalescent COVID-19. In each case, the material was cDNA or gDNA derived from T cells, B-cell-depleted T cells, or PBMCs.

The V and J ends lost 7 bases and 4 bases, in that order; junction bases with no gene match: 5. Germline V gene lookup returns CDR1 MNHEY and CDR2 SVGAGI. The CDR3 is made up of 13 amino acids. As originally analysed: Reference gene primer amplification yielded estimated nucleated cell counts. Sequencing used immunoSEQ multiplex PCR; TCRdb keeps in-frame clones, though not all of them. V and J calls and clone size are given by that table; D and trimming were obtained from the DNA. The table lists about 210,000 clones, approximately 89% of them singletons. The chain employs TRBV6-5 and TRBJ2-5; TRBD2 matches 8 bases. The receptor was derived from a woman in her thirties or forties with acute or convalescent COVID-19. Sequenced material: peripheral blood. In nucleotides, the CDR3 is TGTGCCAGCAAGCGGGGGAGGGGAGAGACCCAGTACTTC. Protein product: CASKRGRGETQYF.